These 12 T cell receptor beta chains originate from one sample sequenced in a study of cytomegalovirus exposure and HLA in healthy donors. With 60 Vbeta and 13 Jbeta primers, the PCR was carried out. Assay used: immunoSEQ multiplex PCR; TCRdb lists only in-frame clones, some missing. The sample lists approximately 150,000 clones, 65% to 80% occurring once. The specimen was PBMCs. Source of these receptors: a middle-aged man in good health and CMV-seronegative.

This clone has more than one count but fewer than ten. V and J are TRBV2 and TRBJ1-2, with 7 bases fitting TRBD1. V lost 8 bases, J lost 7 bases, and 7 bases stayed unmatched. This CDR3 region has 12 residues. From germline, CDR1 is SNHLY and CDR2 FYNNEI. The CDR3: CASSDRWAGYTF. CDR3 sequence (DNA): TGTGCCAGCTCGGACAGGTGGGCTGGCTACACCTTC.

This clone showed up just a few times. This rearrangement joins TRBV15 to TRBJ2-7; D is possibly TRBD2 (5 bases). The germline V and J ends were trimmed by 3 bases and 3 bases, with 12 bases remaining between them. This CDR3 spans 14 amino acids. Per the germline V gene, CDR1 is LNHNV and CDR2 is YYDKDF (reference sequence). CDR3 coding DNA: TGTGCCACCAGCAGGGACCTCGGGGACTACGAGCAGTACTTC. Translated: CATSRDLGDYEQYF.

This clone has just a few counts. This chain links TRBV6-1 with TRBJ2-6; no reliable D call. V lost 1 base and J 0 bases, leaving 4 bases between the germline ends. Germline loops: CDR1 MNHNS, CDR2 SASEGT. The CDR3 is 15 residues long. This CDR3 reads CASSEDNSGANVLTF. In nucleotides, the CDR3 is TGTGCCAGCAGTGAAGACAACTCTGGGGCCAACGTCCTGACTTTC.

This clone was observed once. V usage is TRBV5-4 and J usage is TRBJ2-7; 8 bases fit TRBD1. J lost 11 bases, V lost 4 bases, and 5 bases had no gene match. The CDR3 runs 11 residues. Germline loops: CDR1 SGHNT, CDR2 YYREEE (reference sequence). The CDR3 DNA follows: TGTGCCAGCAGCCAACAGGGGGTGGAGTACTTC. It is translated as CASSQQGVEYF.

The chain couples TRBV19 to TRBJ2-7; 9 nucleotides agree with TRBD1. Per the germline V gene, CDR1 is LNHDA and CDR2 is SQIVND (reference sequence). The CDR3 loop spans 16 amino acids. Trimming took 5 bases from V and 9 from J; bases not matched to a gene: 17. Here the CDR3 reads CASSRTSIQGAPVQYF. CDR3 sequence (DNA): TGTGCCAGTAGTCGGACTTCAATACAGGGGGCACCTGTGCAGTACTTC.

This sequence joins TRBV28 and TRBJ2-6; the D is unclear. The CDR3 runs 16 residues. The germline V and J ends were trimmed by 2 bases and 0 bases, with 8 bases remaining between them. The germline CDR1 and CDR2 sequences are MDHEN and SYDVKM. CDR3 DNA sequence: TGTGCCAGCAGTTTACCGTATAGCTCTGGGGCCAACGTCCTGACTTTC. Translating gives CASSLPYSSGANVLTF.

As regards this clone: Different DNA sequences within this sample yield the same CDR3. The chain combines TRBV4-3 with TRBJ1-2; no definite D call. In germline, CDR1 is LGHNA, CDR2 YSLEER. Trimming pared 2 bases from V and 5 bases from J, leaving 9 bases between. The CDR3 sequence is 13 residues long. The CDR3 loop reads CASSQSGIYGYTF. The CDR3 DNA reads TGCGCCAGCAGCCAATCGGGGATATATGGCTACACCTTC.

Written as DNA, the CDR3 is TGTGCCAGCAGCCTCCGCGGCGGAGCCTACGAGCAGTACTTC. Amino acid sequence: CASSLRGGAYEQYF. The chain carries TRBV9 and TRBJ2-5; no clear D gene. The last part of the DNA fits TRBJ2-7 better; the J call may be wrong. The CDR3 has 14 amino acids. Germline CDR1 reads SGDLS; CDR2 reads YYNGEE.

This clone is a singleton in its sample. V usage is TRBV5-1 and J usage is TRBJ2-5, with D perhaps matching TRBD1 (5 bases). Germline CDR1 is SGHRS and CDR2 is YFSETQ. The V gene lost 1 base and the J gene lost 11 bases, with 18 bases spanning the gap. The CDR3 extends over 14 amino acids. CDR3 nucleotide sequence: TGCGCCAGCAGCTTGACTGACAGCAGTAACAAGCAGTACTTC. This encodes CASSLTDSSNKQYF.

V is TRBV28 and J is TRBJ1-1; D gene ambiguous. Germline V gene sequence: CDR1 MDHEN, CDR2 SYDVKM. The ends were cut back, 5 bases at V and 0 bases at J, with 10 bases in the middle. This CDR3 is 14 amino acids long. The CDR3, as DNA: TGTGCCAGCAGTGCAAGAGGGATGAACACTGAAGCTTTCTTT. It yields the protein CASSARGMNTEAFF.

The chain uses TRBV4-2 and TRBJ2-2; TRBD2 might be the D (5 bases). Germline loops: CDR1 LGHNA, CDR2 YNFKEQ. CDR3 length equals 15 residues. Trimming took off 0 bases at V and 7 bases at J, with 12 bases between the two ends. CDR3 nucleotide sequence: TGTGCCAGCAGCCAAGAAGTGGGGAGCGGCGGGGAGCTGTTTTTT. This gives the protein CASSQEVGSGGELFF.

Regarding this clone: The same CDR3 can be traced to other DNA sequences in this sample. The gene calls are TRBV7-3 and TRBJ2-3; D is unresolved. This CDR3 spans 13 amino acids. CDR1 SGHTA and CDR2 FQGTGA come from the germline V gene. V gave up 4 bases and J gave up 3 bases, with 8 bases separating them. CDR3: CASSSARTDTQYF. The CDR3 nucleotides read TGTGCCAGCAGCTCCGCCAGGACAGATACGCAGTATTTT.